One sample yielded the 26 T cell receptor beta chains listed below, sequenced in a study of OX40 agonist ivuxolimab in advanced cancers. Profiling relied on immunoSEQ multiplex PCR, and the TCRdb table lists in-frame clones only, not all of them. This sample has 55,000 to 65,000 clones, with roughly 84% found just once. The sequencing used CD4+ or CD8+ T cells sorted from blood, collected in a trial of the OX40 agonist ivuxolimab. All receptors derive from an adult with an advanced solid tumor such as melanoma, head and neck, liver or kidney cancer.

The chain has TRBV30 and TRBJ1-2; no clear D. The CDR3 loop spans 13 amino acids. Trimming removed 0 bases at V and 3 bases at J, with 8 bases between. The germline V gene has CDR1 GTSNPN and CDR2 SVGIG (reference sequence). In DNA form, the CDR3 reads TGTGCCTGGAGTGTACGGGCAGACTATGGCTACACCTTC. This codes for CAWSVRADYGYTF.

V and J are TRBV7-9 and TRBJ1-1, with a possible D match to TRBD1 (5 bases). This CDR3 comprises 13 residues. Looked up from germline, CDR1 is SEHNR and CDR2 is FQNEAQ (reference sequence). V was trimmed by 3 bases and J by 5 bases, leaving 10 bases between them. The CDR3 DNA follows: TGTGCCAGCAGCTTGTCGGGGGGGACTGAAGCTTTCTTT. Protein product: CASSLSGGTEAFF.

This rearrangement joins TRBV6-1 to TRBJ1-5, with 8 bases lining up with TRBD1. Trimming took 3 bases from V and 3 from J; bases not matched to a gene: 4. The length of the CDR3 is 15 residues. Looked up from germline, CDR1 is MNHNS and CDR2 is SASEGT. The DNA of the CDR3 is TGTGCCAGCAGTGAGGACAGGGTAGACAATCAGCCCCAGCATTTT. Translating it yields CASSEDRVDNQPQHF.

The rearrangement links TRBV6-1 to TRBJ2-5; the D gene is possibly TRBD2 (5 bases). The CDR3 spans 13 residues. The V and J ends lost 8 bases and 0 bases respectively, with 10 bases between them. CDR1 is MNHNS and CDR2 is SASEGT in the germline V gene. The CDR3 sequence is CASGESYQETQYF. In nucleotides, the CDR3 is TGTGCCAGCGGGGAGTCCTACCAAGAGACCCAGTACTTC.

The chain employs TRBV30 and TRBJ1-4; D unclear. Germline V gives CDR1 GTSNPN, CDR2 SVGIG (reference sequence). The CDR3 totals 12 residues. Trimming shortened V by 2 bases and J by 8 bases, and 9 bases separated the two germline ends. CDR3 DNA: TGTGCCTGGAGTCCGACCCGGGAAAAACTGTTTTTT. The encoded protein is CAWSPTREKLFF.

There are a few counts of this clone. V gene TRBV2 combines with J gene TRBJ1-1, with D possibly being TRBD1 (6 bases). The germline V gene encodes CDR1 SNHLY and CDR2 FYNNEI. The germline V and J ends were trimmed by 0 bases and 7 bases, with 12 bases remaining between them. The CDR3 runs 14 residues. Written as DNA, the CDR3 is TGTGCCAGCAGTGAAGCGTTAAGGGGGAATGAAGCTTTCTTT. Its translation: CASSEALRGNEAFF. Combining the CDR3 with reference TRBV2 and TRBJ1-1 gives the whole variable domain EPEVTQTPSHQVTQMGQEVILRCVPISNHLYFYWYRQILGQKVEFLVSFYNNEISEKSEIFDDQFSVERPDGSNFTLKIRSTKLEDSAMYFCASSEALRGNEAFFGQGTRLTVV.

The chain has TRBV20-1 and TRBJ2-5; no clear D. The CDR3 is made up of 11 amino acids. CDR1 DFQATT and CDR2 SNEGSKA come from the germline V gene (reference sequence). V lost 7 bases, J lost 5 bases, and 11 bases lay in between. Here the CDR3 DNA reads TGCAGTGGTGGGGTCGGCGAGACCCAGTACTTC. Translated, it gives CSGGVGETQYF.

This chain uses TRBV18 with TRBJ1-6, with a tentative D call TRBD1 (5 bases). The CDR3 is 13 residues long. V shed 3 bases and J shed 8 bases, with 8 bases lying between them. Germline CDR1 is KGHSH and CDR2 is LQKENI. CDR3 in amino acids: CASSPVGDSPLHF. The CDR3 nucleotides read TGTGCCAGCTCACCGGTGGGGGATTCACCCCTCCACTTT.

The rearrangement links TRBV7-9 to TRBJ2-6, with TRBD1 identical over 7 bases. CDR3 length: 15 residues. The V segment lost 5 bases and the J segment 2 bases; nucleotides outside the gene matches: 3. Germline CDR1 SEHNR, CDR2 FQNEAQ (reference sequence). The CDR3 is CASSPQGTGANVLTF. The CDR3 nucleotides are TGTGCCAGCAGCCCACAGGGGACTGGGGCCAACGTCCTGACTTTC.

This chain joins TRBV25-1 and TRBJ2-3; D possibly matches TRBD1 or TRBD2 (5 bases each). CDR1 is MGHDK, CDR2 SYGVNS, per germline. Trimming cost V 4 bases and J 4 bases, with 12 bases left between them. The CDR3 sequence is 14 residues long. DNA of the CDR3: TGTGCCAGCAGTGTGGGACCGTACGCAGATACGCAGTATTTT. This translates into CASSVGPYADTQYF.

This clone was recorded many times. The chain recombines TRBV2 with TRBJ2-1; possible D gene TRBD2, 7 bases. The CDR3 loop spans 16 amino acids. The germline gives CDR1 SNHLY, CDR2 FYNNEI. V lost 6 bases, J lost 1 base, and 16 bases lay in between. CDR3 protein: CASSSLGGLSYNEQFF. DNA of the CDR3: TGTGCCAGCAGCTCGTTGGGGGGGCTTTCCTACAATGAGCAGTTCTTC.

To note about this clone: This sample also contains other DNA sequences that code for the same CDR3. The V gene is TRBV5-1, the J gene TRBJ2-5, with 7 bases that match TRBD1. CDR1 SGHRS and CDR2 YFSETQ come from the germline V gene. This CDR3 contains 14 residues. The V and J ends lost 2 bases and 2 bases, in that order; junction bases with no gene match: 3. In nucleotides, the CDR3 is TGCGCCAGCAGCTTAGGGGACAGTCAAGAGACCCAGTACTTC. It encodes CASSLGDSQETQYF.

This clone occurred once. The chain combines TRBV6-1 with TRBJ1-4; D is unclear. This CDR3 contains 13 residues. Germline lookup yields CDR1 MNHNS and CDR2 SASEGT. V lost 6 bases, J lost 8 bases, and 13 bases lay in between. The CDR3 DNA follows: TGTGCCAGCAGGGAGGGCGGTGAGGAAAAACTGTTTTTT. This translates into CASREGGEEKLFF.

V usage is TRBV19 and J usage is TRBJ1-4; the match to TRBD1 covers 7 bases. The CDR3 has 13 amino acids. Per germline, CDR1 LNHDA and CDR2 SQIVND (reference sequence). V was clipped by 6 bases and J by 5 bases; unmatched bases: 3. The CDR3, as DNA: TGTGCCAGTAGAAGGGGGCAAAATGAAAAACTGTTTTTT. As protein: CASRRGQNEKLFF.

The V and J genes are TRBV5-6 and TRBJ1-5; D is ambiguous. This CDR3 spans 13 amino acids. Germline V gene lookup returns CDR1 SGHDT and CDR2 YYEEEE. V was clipped by 0 bases and J by 4 bases, with 5 bases between them. The CDR3 DNA is TGTGCCAGCAGCTTGGGAGTTAATCAGCCCCAGCATTTT. Translation: CASSLGVNQPQHF.

This chain joins TRBV19 and TRBJ1-1, with a tentative D call TRBD1 (5 bases). Trimming pared 2 bases from V and 1 base from J, leaving 11 bases between. The germline V gene encodes CDR1 LNHDA and CDR2 SQIVND (reference sequence). The CDR3 has 15 residues. CDR3 nucleotide sequence: TGTGCCAGTAGTATATCAGGGATCGAGAACACTGAAGCTTTCTTT. Encoded protein: CASSISGIENTEAFF.

The chain combines TRBV19 with TRBJ1-6; 12 bases map to TRBD1. This CDR3 contains 16 residues. Trimming removed 4 bases from V and 9 bases from J; junction bases left unmatched: 7. CDR1 is LNHDA and CDR2 is SQIVND in the germline V gene (reference sequence). The CDR3 DNA reads TGTGCCAGTAGTAGAATACCGGGACAGGGGGCTTCACCCCTCCACTTT. It is translated as CASSRIPGQGASPLHF.

The CDR3 nucleotides read TGTGCCAGCAGCTTAAAGGGACAGGGTTCCTACGAGCAGTACTTC. Protein sequence: CASSLKGQGSYEQYF. The V call is TRBV7-2, the J call TRBJ2-7; TRBD1 agrees at 9 bases. Losses at the gene ends were 2 bases for V and 1 base for J; bases not matched to a gene: 3. The CDR3 consists of 15 residues. Looked up from germline, CDR1 is SGHTA and CDR2 is FQGNSA.

The chain links TRBV15 to TRBJ1-4, with 8 bases fitting TRBD1. In germline, CDR1 is LNHNV, CDR2 YYDKDF (reference sequence). This CDR3 is 18 amino acids long. V trimming: 1 base; J trimming: 0 bases; junction bases outside the gene matches: 7. CDR3 region: CATSRAGQGIPTNEKLFF. The CDR3 DNA is TGTGCCACCAGCAGAGCAGGACAGGGAATTCCAACTAATGAAAAACTGTTTTTT.

This clone is categorized as medium-sized (0.01 to 0.1%). This chain links TRBV4-1 with TRBJ1-2, with 8 nucleotides matching TRBD1. CDR1 is MGHRA and CDR2 is YSYEKL in the germline V gene. The CDR3 has 14 residues. V shed 4 bases and J 8 bases; nucleotides not matched to a gene: 9. In DNA, the CDR3 is TGCGCCAGCAGCCTCCTAGGACAGGGTAGGGGCTACACCTTC. Protein sequence: CASSLLGQGRGYTF.

This clone was found a few times. The chain joins TRBV27 to TRBJ2-5; D is undetermined. Germline assignment: CDR1 MNHEY and CDR2 SMNVEV (reference sequence). V dropped 5 bases and J dropped 5 bases, with 12 bases sitting between them. This CDR3 has 13 amino acids. The CDR3 DNA reads TGTGCCAGCAGTCTCTCGTCATTTGAGACCCAGTACTTC. Its protein is CASSLSSFETQYF.

The count of this clone is one. The rearrangement links TRBV5-1 to TRBJ2-3, with D unclear. Trimming shortened V by 2 bases and J by 7 bases, and 14 bases separated the two germline ends. This CDR3 has 14 amino acids. Germline loops: CDR1 SGHRS, CDR2 YFSETQ. The CDR3 DNA is TGCGCCAGCAGCTTTAACTGGGAACAGAATACGCAGTATTTT. Translating it yields CASSFNWEQNTQYF.

This chain links TRBV5-1 with TRBJ2-2; D unclear. The CDR3 has 14 residues. CDR1 and CDR2 from the germline V gene are SGHRS and YFSETQ. Trimming removed 1 base from V and 0 bases from J, with 4 bases in between. The CDR3 loop reads CASSLRANTGELFF. The CDR3 bases are TGCGCCAGCAGCTTGCGGGCGAACACCGGGGAGCTGTTTTTT.

V is TRBV5-4 and J is TRBJ2-1; D is undetermined. The CDR3 contains 15 residues. Trimming stripped 3 bases from V and 3 bases from J, with 13 bases between. Germline loops: CDR1 SGHNT, CDR2 YYREEE (reference sequence). The CDR3 is CASSSMNVGYNEQFF. CDR3 DNA: TGTGCCAGCAGCTCCATGAACGTGGGCTACAATGAGCAGTTCTTC.

The V and J genes are TRBV5-8 and TRBJ2-5; TRBD1 matches 7 bases. Germline V gives CDR1 SGHTS, CDR2 YDEGEE. Trimming took 4 bases from V and 1 from J; bases not matched to a gene: 1. The CDR3 has 13 residues. The CDR3 sequence is CASSRDSQETQYF. Written as DNA, the CDR3 is TGTGCCAGCAGCCGGGACAGCCAAGAGACCCAGTACTTC.

This clone is classed as medium-sized. This chain uses TRBV5-1 with TRBJ2-2; D is ambiguous. The CDR3 contains 13 residues. The V gene's germline CDR1 is SGHRS and CDR2 YFSETQ. Trimming removed 4 bases at V and 4 bases at J, with 8 bases between. The CDR3 sequence: CASSPSFTGELFF. CDR3 coding DNA: TGCGCCAGCAGCCCCTCGTTCACCGGGGAGCTGTTTTTT.